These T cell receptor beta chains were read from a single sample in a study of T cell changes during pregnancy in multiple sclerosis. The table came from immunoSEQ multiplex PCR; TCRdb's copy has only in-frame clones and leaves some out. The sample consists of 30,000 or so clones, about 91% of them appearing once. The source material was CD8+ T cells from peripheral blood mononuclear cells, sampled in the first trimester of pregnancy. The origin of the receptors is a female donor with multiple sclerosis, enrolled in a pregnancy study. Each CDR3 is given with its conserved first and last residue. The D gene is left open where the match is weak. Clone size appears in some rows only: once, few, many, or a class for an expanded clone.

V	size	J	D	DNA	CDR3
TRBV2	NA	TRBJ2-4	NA	TGTGCCAGCATGAAGAGGGGGTTCATTCAGTACTTC	CASMKRGFIQYF
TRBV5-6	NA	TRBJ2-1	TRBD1	TGTGCCAGCAGCTGGGACAGGGACTACAATGAGCAGTTCTTC	CASSWDRDYNEQFF
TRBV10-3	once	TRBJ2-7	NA	TGTGCCATCAGAAGTGGTTTCGGGGGATTGGTCGAGCAGTACTTC	CAIRSGFGGLVEQYF
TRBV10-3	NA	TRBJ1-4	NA	TGTGCCATCAGTGATGGGGGGACTAATGAAAAACTGTTTTTT	CAISDGGTNEKLFF
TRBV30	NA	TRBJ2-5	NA	TGTGCCTGGAGCTTTAGCCAAGAGACCCAGTACTTC	CAWSFSQETQYF
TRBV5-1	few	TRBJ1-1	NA	TGCGCCAGCAGCTTGAGTGGGGACACTTCGAACACTGAAGCTTTCTTT	CASSLSGDTSNTEAFF
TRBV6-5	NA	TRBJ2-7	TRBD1	TGTGCCAGCAGTTATTCCGGACAGGGAAGCTACGAGCAGTACTTC	CASSYSGQGSYEQYF
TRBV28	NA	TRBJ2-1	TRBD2	TGTGCCAGCAGTTCGGAGCGGGAGCTCTCCTACAATGAGCAGTTCTTC	CASSSERELSYNEQFF
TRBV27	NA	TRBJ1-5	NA	TGTGCCAGCAGCCCCGGGGTAAATAGCAATCAGCCCCAGCATTTT	CASSPGVNSNQPQHF
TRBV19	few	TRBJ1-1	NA	TGTGCCAGTAGTTTTGGCAAGAACACTGAAGCTTTCTTT	CASSFGKNTEAFF
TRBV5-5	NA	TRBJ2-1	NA	TGTGCCAGCAGCTTGGTTTCCAGGGGTTACTCCACAGACTACAATGAGCAGTTCTTC	CASSLVSRGYSTDYNEQFF
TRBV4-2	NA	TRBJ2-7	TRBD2	TGTGCCAGCAGCCCTCTGGGTAGCGGGTTAACCTACGAGCAGTACTTC	CASSPLGSGLTYEQYF
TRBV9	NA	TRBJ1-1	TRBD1	TGTGCCAGCAGCCCAGGGGGCAACACTGAAGCTTTCTTT	CASSPGGNTEAFF
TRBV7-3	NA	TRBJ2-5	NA	TGTGCCAGCAGCCAAACTGCCCAAGAGACCCAGTACTTC	CASSQTAQETQYF
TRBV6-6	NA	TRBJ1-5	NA	TGTGCCAGCAGTTCAACTCCTTCCGTTCAGCCCCAGCATTTT	CASSSTPSVQPQHF
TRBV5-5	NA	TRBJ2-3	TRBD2	TGTGCCAGCAGCCTGTCGGGACTAGCGGACTCCACAGATACGCAGTATTTT	CASSLSGLADSTDTQYF
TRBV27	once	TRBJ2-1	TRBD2	TGTGCCAGCACTGAACTAGCGGGAGGGGCCGGTGAGCAGTTCTTC	CASTELAGGAGEQFF
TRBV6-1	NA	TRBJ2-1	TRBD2	TGTGCCAGCGGGACTACGGAGTGGAATGAGCAGTTCTTC	CASGTTEWNEQFF
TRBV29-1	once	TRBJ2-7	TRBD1	TGCAGCGCCGGGACAGGAGAATACGAGCAGTACTTC	CSAGTGEYEQYF
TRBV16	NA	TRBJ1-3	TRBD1	TGTGCCAGCAGCCAACTAAGGACAGGCGCGGACACCATATATTTT	CASSQLRTGADTIYF
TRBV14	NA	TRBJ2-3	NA	TGTGCCAGCAGCCAAGGAGAGCATAGCACAGATACGCAGTATTTT	CASSQGEHSTDTQYF
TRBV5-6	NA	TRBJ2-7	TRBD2	TGTGCCAGCAGCTTGGAGGGACTAGCGGGGGACGAGCAGTACTTC	CASSLEGLAGDEQYF
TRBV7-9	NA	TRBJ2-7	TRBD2	TGTGCCAGCAGCTCCAGGGAGGGCCGTTCAGACGAGCAGTACTTC	CASSSREGRSDEQYF
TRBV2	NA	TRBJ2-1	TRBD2	TGTGCCAGCAGTGACTCCCGCGGACTAGCCAATGAGCAGTTCTTC	CASSDSRGLANEQFF
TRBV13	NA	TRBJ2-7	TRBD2	TGTGCCAGCAGCCCCCCGGGACTAGGCTCCTACGAGCAGTACTTC	CASSPPGLGSYEQYF
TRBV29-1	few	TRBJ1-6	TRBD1	TGCAGCGTATCTACAGGGGACGGGTCACCCCTCCACTTT	CSVSTGDGSPLHF
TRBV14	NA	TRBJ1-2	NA	TGTGCCAGCAGCCAAGCAGGGGTGCATGGCTACACCTTC	CASSQAGVHGYTF
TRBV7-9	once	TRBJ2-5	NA	TGTGCCAGCAGCCATCCCGGGGTGTTAGTAGAGACCCAGTACTTC	CASSHPGVLVETQYF
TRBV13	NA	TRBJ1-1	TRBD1	TGTGCCAGCAGCGAAGGGACAGGGGGGGTGAACACTGAAGCTTTCTTT	CASSEGTGGVNTEAFF
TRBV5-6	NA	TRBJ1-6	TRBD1	TGTGCCAGCCGGGACAGCTCTTCACCCCTCCACTTT	CASRDSSSPLHF
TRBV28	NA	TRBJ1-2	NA	TGTGCCAGCAGCTCTGGTGTGACAGACTATGGCTACACCTTC	CASSSGVTDYGYTF
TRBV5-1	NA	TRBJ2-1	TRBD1	TGCGCCAGCAGCTTTGGACAGGGGGCAGATGAGCAGTTCTTC	CASSFGQGADEQFF
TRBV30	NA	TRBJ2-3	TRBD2	TGTGCCTGGACGCTAGCGGGGGGCGCAGATACGCAGTATTTT	CAWTLAGGADTQYF
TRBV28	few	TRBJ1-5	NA	TGTGCCAGCAGTTTATTCGACACGGATCAGCCCCAGCATTTT	CASSLFDTDQPQHF
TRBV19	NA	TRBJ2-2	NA	TGTGCCAGTAGTATTAGTACTGACACCGGGGAGCTGTTTTTT	CASSISTDTGELFF
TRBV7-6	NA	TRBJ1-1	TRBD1	TGTGCCAGCAGCTATCAGACAGGGGAGGTCACTGAAGCTTTCTTT	CASSYQTGEVTEAFF
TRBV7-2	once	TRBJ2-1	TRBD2	TGTGCCAGCAGCTTAGCAGCGGGGGGGCTCTACAATGAGCAGTTCTTC	CASSLAAGGLYNEQFF